The source of this T cell receptor beta chain is a study of CD8 T cells in ankylosing spondylitis. A single record per CDR3 protein comes from TCRdb applying MiXCR to the 5' RACE reads. Here the sample spans 130,000 or so distinct CDR3 sequences, around 7% being singletons. Germline V gene data show CDR1 as SEHNR and CDR2 as FQNEAQ (reference sequence). This CDR3 is built from 15 residues. The V end lost 3 bases, the J end lost 3 bases, and 14 bases lay between the germline ends. This clonotype was seen many times. Sequencing was performed on blood, either unsorted or a sorted T cell fraction (not recorded which). The J gene is TRBJ1-1, the V gene TRBV7-9; D remains unclear. This receptor was identified in a male donor with ankylosing spondylitis or in good health (not recorded which). CDR3 nucleotide sequence: TGTGCCAGCAGCTTCTTTCAGTGGTCTTACACTGAAGCTTTCTTT. Translation gives CASSFFQWSYTEAFF. The full variable domain, rest sourced from reference TRBV7-9 and TRBJ1-1, is DTGVSQNPRHKITKRGQNVTFRCDPISEHNRLYWYRQTLGQGPEFLTYFQNEAQLEKSRLLSDRFSAERPKGSFSTLEIQRTEQGDSAMYLCASSFFQWSYTEAFFGQGTRLTVV.